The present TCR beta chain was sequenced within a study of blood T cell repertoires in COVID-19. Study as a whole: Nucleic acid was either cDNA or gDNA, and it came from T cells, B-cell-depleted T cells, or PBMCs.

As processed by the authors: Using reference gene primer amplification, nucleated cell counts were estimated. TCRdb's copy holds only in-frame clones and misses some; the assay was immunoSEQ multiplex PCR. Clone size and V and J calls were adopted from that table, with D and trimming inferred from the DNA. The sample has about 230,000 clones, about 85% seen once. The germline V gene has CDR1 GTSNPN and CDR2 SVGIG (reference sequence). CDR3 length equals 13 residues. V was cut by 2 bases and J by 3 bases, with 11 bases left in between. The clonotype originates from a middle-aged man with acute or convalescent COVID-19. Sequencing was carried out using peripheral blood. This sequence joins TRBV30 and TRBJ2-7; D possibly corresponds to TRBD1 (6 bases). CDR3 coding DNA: TGTGCCTGGAGTACCGGACAGAGCTACGAGCAGTACTTC. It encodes CAWSTGQSYEQYF.